This TCR beta chain was sequenced for a study of T cells in Graves' hyperthyroidism and ophthalmopathy. This clonotype came up many times. The V end was cut by 1 base, the J end by 8 bases, with 23 bases between. CDR1 and CDR2 from the germline V gene are KGHSH and LQKENI. This CDR3 has 17 amino acids. Amplified TCR beta CDR3 regions derived from RNA transcripts. First-round RT-PCR targeting the TCR CDR3 was performed with the HTBI primer set. A single record per CDR3 protein comes from TCRdb applying MiXCR to the multiplex PCR reads. The sample lists about 270,000 distinct CDR3 sequences, around 15% occurring once.

Sample: blood. The receptor was derived from a woman in her forties or fifties with Graves' hyperthyroidism that later progressed to Graves' ophthalmopathy. The V call is TRBV18, the J call TRBJ1-2; D possibly corresponds to TRBD1 (5 bases). The CDR3 DNA is TGTGCCAGCTCACCACGATATCTAGGGGAGCTTCAAGGGGGCTACACCTTC. This sequence encodes CASSPRYLGELQGGYTF.